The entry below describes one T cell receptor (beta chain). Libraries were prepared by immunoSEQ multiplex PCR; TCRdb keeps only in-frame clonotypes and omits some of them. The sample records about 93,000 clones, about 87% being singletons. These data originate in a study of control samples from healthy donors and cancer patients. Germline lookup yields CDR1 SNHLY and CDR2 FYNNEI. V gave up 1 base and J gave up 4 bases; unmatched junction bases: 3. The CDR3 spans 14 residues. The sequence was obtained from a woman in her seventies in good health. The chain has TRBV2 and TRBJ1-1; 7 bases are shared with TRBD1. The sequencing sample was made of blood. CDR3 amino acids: CASSEGQGSTEAFF. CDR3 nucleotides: TGTGCCAGCAGTGAAGGACAGGGAAGCACTGAAGCTTTCTTT.